Listed below are T cell receptor beta chains from one sample, sequenced in a study of T cell repertoires in ileal Crohn's disease. Profiling relied on immunoSEQ multiplex PCR, and the TCRdb table lists in-frame clones only, not all of them. Of a few thousand clones detected, more than 75% appear once; the ten largest clones hold around 15%. Sequencing used ileal tissue. The origin of the receptors is an adult with Crohn's disease. CDR3s include the opening cysteine and the closing phenylalanine or tryptophan. Size is stated for part of the rows, as once, few or many counts, or as a class when the clone is expanded.

V | size | CDR3
TRBV7-3 | . | CASSPGNQETQYF
TRBV5-1 | . | CASSFSQGMGAYEQYF
TRBV27 | . | CASKLGGGAADTQYF
TRBV4-3 | few | CASSQDSRGRANYEQYF
TRBV5-1 | . | CASSPGTAQGTQYF
TRBV27 | . | CASSSGQLTGELFF
TRBV30 | . | CAWSANPVREKLFF
TRBV29-1 | . | CSVADRANTEAFF
TRBV10-3 | . | CAISDRGGNTEAFF
TRBV19 | . | CASSGQNDYSNQPQHF
TRBV28 | . | CAVRTSGITYEQYF
TRBV7-2 | once | CASSFAGGSADTQYF
TRBV29-1 | . | CSVIPGQPTQNPQYF
TRBV19 | few | CASSIPSRVGGYTF
TRBV11-2 | few | CASSMGQGPYEQYF
TRBV7-3 | . | CASSIIHQVSPLHF
TRBV5-4 | . | CASSLWQRAAYEQYF
TRBV5-1 | . | CASSLAGTGGAWAQYF
TRBV6-5 | . | CASSPGRTEAFF
TRBV14 | . | CASSHTLSRGYGNEQFF
TRBV6-5 | . | CASSSPGQGGYEQCF
TRBV30 | . | CAWGSNSPLHF
TRBV5-1 | . | CASSFLAQAYNEQFF